A selection of T cell receptor beta chains follows, all from one sample in a study of cytomegalovirus exposure and HLA in healthy donors. Profiled with immunoSEQ multiplex PCR; TCRdb holds only in-frame clones, not every one. The sample yields about 150,000 clones, 75% seen once. What was sequenced was PBMCs. The receptors here all came from a man aged 30-40 years in good health and CMV-seronegative. CDR3s include the opening cysteine and the closing phenylalanine or tryptophan. Fields, in order: CDR3 DNA, CDR3 protein, V gene, clone size, D gene, J gene. The D gene is left open where the match is weak. The size entry is marked missing in some rows and otherwise reads once, few, many or a size class.

TGTGCCAGCAGCCCGCGGGCGGCAGTCATCGGCGAGCAGTACTTC,CASSPRAAVIGEQYF,TRBV7-9,-,-,TRBJ2-7
TGTGCCAGCAGTTCCTGGACGGGGAGCCAAGAGACCCAGTACTTC,CASSSWTGSQETQYF,TRBV27,-,-,TRBJ2-5
TGTGCCAGTAGTGGTCAAGGGGGCTTTGGCTACACCTTC,CASSGQGGFGYTF,TRBV19,-,TRBD1,TRBJ1-2
TGTGCCAGCAGCCCTCCCGCCGGTGGGAGCACCGGGGAGCTGTTTTTT,CASSPPAGGSTGELFF,TRBV11-3,-,-,TRBJ2-2
TGTGCCAGCAGTTCCCGGACAGGGGGAAGCAATCAGCCCCAGCATTTT,CASSSRTGGSNQPQHF,TRBV28,-,TRBD1,TRBJ1-5
TGCAGCGTTGGACAACCTGAAGCTTTCTTT,CSVGQPEAFF,TRBV29-1,-,-,TRBJ1-1
TGTGCCAGCAGGGGAAGACAGGGCAGCACTGAAGCTTTCTTT,CASRGRQGSTEAFF,TRBV6-6,-,TRBD1,TRBJ1-1
TGTGCCAGCAGCATGGGACAGGGGGCAACTAATGAAAAACTGTTTTTT,CASSMGQGATNEKLFF,TRBV5-4,-,TRBD1,TRBJ1-4
TGTGCCAGCAGTTTATCCCTACAGGAAAATACGCAGTATTTT,CASSLSLQENTQYF,TRBV27,few,-,TRBJ2-3
TGTGCCAGCAGCCAGGGACAGGGTGACAATCCTTTCTTT,CASSQGQGDNPFF,TRBV7-3,many,TRBD1,TRBJ1-1
TGTGCCAGCAGCGACTCGCGGACAGGGACGCGAAACACTGAAGCTTTCTTT,CASSDSRTGTRNTEAFF,TRBV9,few,TRBD1,TRBJ1-1
TGTGCCAGCAGGAGGGAGCGGAGCTCCTACGAGCAGTACTTC,CASRRERSSYEQYF,TRBV2,-,-,TRBJ2-7
TGTGCCAGCAGCTCCGGGACTAGCGGGGGGCTTGAGTTCAATGAGCAGTTCTTC,CASSSGTSGGLEFNEQFF,TRBV4-2,-,TRBD2,TRBJ2-1
TGTGCCAGCAGTTTAGGACAACGGGGGAATCGGCCCCAGCATTTT,CASSLGQRGNRPQHF,TRBV28,-,-,TRBJ1-5
TGCAGCGTCGCAGGGGATTCCTCTGGAAACACCATATATTTT,CSVAGDSSGNTIYF,TRBV29-1,-,-,TRBJ1-3
TGTGCCAGCCCTATTTCGGGTGAAGCTTTCTTT,CASPISGEAFF,TRBV28,-,-,TRBJ1-1
TGTGCCAGCAGACGGACAGACACAGATACGCAGTATTTT,CASRRTDTDTQYF,TRBV6-6,-,-,TRBJ2-3
TGCGCCAGCAGCCTCGGACTAGGTGTCGACAATGAGCAGTTCTTC,CASSLGLGVDNEQFF,TRBV5-1,-,TRBD2,TRBJ2-1
TGTGCCAGCAGCCGAGCCGGACAGGACTCCTACGAGCAGTACTTC,CASSRAGQDSYEQYF,TRBV6-5,few,TRBD1,TRBJ2-7
TGTGCCAGCAGTTCCGGGGTAGCCAAAAACATTCAGTACTTC,CASSSGVAKNIQYF,TRBV2,-,-,TRBJ2-4
TGTGCCAGCAGTCGGTCTACTAATGAAAAACTGTTTTTT,CASSRSTNEKLFF,TRBV28,-,-,TRBJ1-4
TGTGCCACCAGCAGGGATGGGACATCCTGGGGAGGGAACTATGGCTACACCTTC,CATSRDGTSWGGNYGYTF,TRBV15,once,-,TRBJ1-2
TGTGCCAGCGGTCCCCACAGGGGGGATACCGGGGAGCTGTTTTTT,CASGPHRGDTGELFF,TRBV2,-,TRBD1,TRBJ2-2
TGTGCCAGCAGCAAAGTCGACAGGGGGTTGAGCAACGAGCAGTACTTC,CASSKVDRGLSNEQYF,TRBV21-1,-,-,TRBJ2-7
TGTGCCAGCAGCTTAGATCTCGGCGGCGACGAGCAGTACTTC,CASSLDLGGDEQYF,TRBV11-2,-,-,TRBJ2-7
TGTGCCAGCAGCTTTACCGACACCGTAGAAAAACTGTTTTTT,CASSFTDTVEKLFF,TRBV7-6,-,-,TRBJ1-4
TGTGCCAGCAGTTTTCCCGGGACTAGCGGGGGGTACCATGAGCAGTTCTTC,CASSFPGTSGGYHEQFF,TRBV27,-,TRBD2,TRBJ2-1
TGTGCCTGGAGTCCTGGGACATCCTATGGCTACACCTTC,CAWSPGTSYGYTF,TRBV30,few,-,TRBJ1-2
TGCGCCAGCCGGGGAGCCGGGGAGCTGTTTTTT,CASRGAGELFF,TRBV4-1,-,-,TRBJ2-2
TGCGCCAGCAGCCCGGGAAACACAGATACGCAGTATTTT,CASSPGNTDTQYF,TRBV5-1,-,-,TRBJ2-3
TGTGCCAGCAGCTCTGGATGGGGAGATGAAGAGACCCAGTACTTC,CASSSGWGDEETQYF,TRBV7-9,-,-,TRBJ2-5
TGTGCCTGGAGTGTAACGGGAGGGGGCTATGGCTACACCTTC,CAWSVTGGGYGYTF,TRBV30,-,-,TRBJ1-2
TGTGCCAGCAGCCCTATACCTAGCGGGAGCTCCTACAATGAGCAGTTCTTC,CASSPIPSGSSYNEQFF,TRBV7-2,-,TRBD2,TRBJ2-1
TGTGCCAGCAGCCTCAGCGGGGGGCCCTACGAGCAGTACTTC,CASSLSGGPYEQYF,TRBV7-2,-,TRBD2,TRBJ2-7
TGTGCCAGCACCCGTACTCAGGGCAATCAGCCCCAGCATTTT,CASTRTQGNQPQHF,TRBV6-6,-,-,TRBJ1-5
TGTGCCAGCAGCTTAACCCGGGATGACTACGAGCAGTACTTC,CASSLTRDDYEQYF,TRBV13,few,-,TRBJ2-7